This T cell receptor (beta chain) was retrieved from a study of blood T cell repertoires in COVID-19. This CDR3 has 19 amino acids. This clone has only a few counts. Sequenced by immunoSEQ multiplex PCR; TCRdb stores in-frame clones only, minus some. The sample consists of some 110,000 clones, 70% to 90% of them appearing once. The receptor's source is a man aged 35 to 55 with acute or convalescent COVID-19. The source material was peripheral blood. V is TRBV12-2 and J is TRBJ2-3; the D segment call TRBD2 is taken from the table without a DNA check. TRBV12-2 is termed a pseudogene. The CDR3 reads CASRLGTSGTSEPTDTQYF. The DNA of the CDR3 is TGTGCAAGTCGCTTAGGGACTAGCGGCACATCGGAACCCACAGATACGCAGTATTTT.